A selection of T cell receptor beta chains follows, all from one sample in a study of response to subunit inactivated influenza vaccine. TCRdb analysed the RT-PCR reads with MiXCR anew, one entry per CDR3 protein. The table lists hundreds of thousands of distinct CDR3 sequences, about 14% of them singletons. Sequenced here: PBMCs from blood, sampled 14 days before vaccination. These receptors were obtained from a man aged 50 to 59 who received an inactivated influenza vaccine. The CDR3 runs from the conserved cysteine through the conserved F or W. D genes are given only for firm matches. For some rows the clone size is stated as once, few or many, or as a class when expanded; others skip it.

NA TRBJ1-5 TRBV20-1 TRBD1 TGCAGTGTGAGACAGGGGGCGCGAGGTCAGCCCCAGCATTTT CSVRQGARGQPQHF
few TRBJ2-7 TRBV7-9 NA TGTGCCAGCAGCACTAATCGGGGAGCCTACGAGCAGTACTTC CASSTNRGAYEQYF
few TRBJ2-3 TRBV12-3/TRBV12-4 TRBD2 TGTGCCAGCAGTGATGTCGAGGGAGGGCGCCCAGATACGCAGTATTTT CASSDVEGGRPDTQYF
few TRBJ2-3 TRBV7-2 TRBD2 TGTGCCAGCAGCTTTACTAGCGGGAGTACGGGAGATACGCAGTATTTT CASSFTSGSTGDTQYF
NA TRBJ2-7 TRBV7-9 NA TGTGCCAGCAGCTTAGGATGGGGGGACAACGAGCAGTACTTT CASSLGWGDNEQYF
NA TRBJ1-2 TRBV7-9 NA TGTGCCAGCAGCTTAGGAGGGTCTAACTATGGCTACACCTTC CASSLGGSNYGYTF
few TRBJ2-7 TRBV7-9 TRBD1 TGTGCCAGCAGCTCCTACAGGGGGCGGAGGGGTTACGAGCAGTACTTC CASSSYRGRRGYEQYF
many TRBJ2-7 TRBV9 NA TGTGCCAGCAGCAACCGGGACGCCAGCCAGTACGAGCAGTACTTC CASSNRDASQYEQYF
NA TRBJ2-3 TRBV20-1 TRBD2 TGCAGTGCTCCCGGGCTAGCGGGATCGGATACGCAGTATTTT CSAPGLAGSDTQYF
NA TRBJ1-6 TRBV24-1 TRBD1 TGTGCCACCAGTGATAATCGGGACAGCTATAATTCACCCCTCCACTTT CATSDNRDSYNSPLHF
NA TRBJ2-6 TRBV6-2/TRBV6-3 NA TGTGCCAGCAGTTACGCTTCCCCGGCCAACGTCCTGACTTTC CASSYASPANVLTF
many TRBJ2-1 TRBV6-5 NA TGTGCCAGCAGTTATGAAATTAGCTCCTACAATGAGCAGTTCTTC CASSYEISSYNEQFF
many TRBJ2-1 TRBV28 NA TGTGCCACCTCCTCAGGGGCCCGGTCCGAGCAGTTCTTC CATSSGARSEQFF
few TRBJ2-3 TRBV4-2 TRBD1 TGTGCCAGCAGCCCGGGACAGGGGGTTAGAGATACGCAGTATTTT CASSPGQGVRDTQYF
NA TRBJ2-1 TRBV5-1 TRBD2 TGCGCCAGCAGCGGGGGACTAGCGGGAGTAGATGAGCAGTTCTTC CASSGGLAGVDEQFF
NA TRBJ2-1 TRBV12-3/TRBV12-4 NA TGTGCCAGCAGTTTCCCGGGGAGGAAGGGCAATGAGCAGTTCTTC CASSFPGRKGNEQFF
NA TRBJ1-2 TRBV7-9 TRBD1 TGTGCCAGCAGCACCAGACAGGGGGCCTCGGGTGGCTACACCTTC CASSTRQGASGGYTF
NA TRBJ1-6 TRBV29-1 TRBD1 TGCAGCGTTGAAATCGGGACAGGGGAATTCTCACCCCTCCACTTT CSVEIGTGEFSPLHF
few TRBJ2-2 TRBV12-3/TRBV12-4 NA TGTGCCAGCAGTTTGGGGAGAGCCGGGGAGCTGTTTTTT CASSLGRAGELFF
once TRBJ2-3 TRBV6-1 NA TGTGCCAGCGTCCGGGAACCCCGCACAGATACGCAGTATTTT CASVREPRTDTQYF
NA TRBJ2-2 TRBV7-9 NA TGTGCCAGCAGCTTATACAGTGTGAACACCGGGGAGCTGTTTTTT CASSLYSVNTGELFF
NA TRBJ2-2 TRBV9 NA TGTGCCAGCAGCCGGAGTGGGGGCCGGAACACCGGGGAGCTGTTTTTT CASSRSGGRNTGELFF
few TRBJ2-2 TRBV14 TRBD2 TGTGCCAGCAGCCCACCTAGCGGGAAAGGGCACGGGGAGCTGTTTTTT CASSPPSGKGHGELFF
few TRBJ1-1 TRBV19 NA TGTGCCAGTAAATGGGACATGAACACTGAAGCTTTCTTT CASKWDMNTEAFF
NA TRBJ1-4 TRBV12-3/TRBV12-4 NA TGTGCCAGCAGTTCGGGGGAAAAACTGTTTTTT CASSSGEKLFF
once TRBJ1-5 TRBV2 NA TGTGCCAGCAGGGGGGGTGACTTCAATCAGCCCCAGCATTTT CASRGGDFNQPQHF
few TRBJ2-5 TRBV20-1 NA TGCAGTGCTAGTCGGGGGGCCAGAGAGACCCAGTACTTC CSASRGARETQYF
NA TRBJ2-5 TRBV11-2 TRBD1 TGTGCCAGCAGCGTCGACGGACAGGGAAGGGAGACCCAGTACTTC CASSVDGQGRETQYF
many TRBJ2-5 TRBV24-1 NA TGTGCCACCAGTGACTCAGGGGAAGAGACCCAGTACTTC CATSDSGEETQYF
NA TRBJ1-2 TRBV12-3/TRBV12-4 TRBD1 TGTGCCAGCAGTCCGTCGACAGGGCTGGATGGCTACACCTTC CASSPSTGLDGYTF
NA TRBJ2-7 TRBV27 NA TGTGCCAGCAGTTTTAGCTGGGACTACGAGCAGTACTTC CASSFSWDYEQYF
few TRBJ2-3 TRBV29-1 NA TGCAGCGTTGAAGCTAGAATTTCTCCGGATACGCAGTATTTT CSVEARISPDTQYF
NA TRBJ2-1 TRBV20-1 TRBD2 TGCTGTGCTAGAGAAGGAACTAGCGGGGGGGCCTGGTTAGATGAGCAGTTCTTC CCAREGTSGGAWLDEQFF
NA TRBJ1-6 TRBV12-3/TRBV12-4 NA TGTGCCAGCACCACCGGGAGCTCCTATAATTCACCCCTCCACTTT CASTTGSSYNSPLHF
few TRBJ2-7 TRBV25-1 TRBD1 TGTGCCAGCAGTGAGACAGGGGGCCCCTACGAGCAGTACTTC CASSETGGPYEQYF
few TRBJ1-1 TRBV3-1 NA TGTGCCAGCAGCCAAGCAGTCACGAGGGGGTCCACTGAAGCTTTCTTT CASSQAVTRGSTEAFF
few TRBJ2-7 TRBV27 NA TGTGCCAGCAGTTCCCGGGCCCTGGGGGAGCAGTACTTC CASSSRALGEQYF
few TRBJ1-6 TRBV10-3 TRBD1 TGTGCCATCAGTACACGACAGGGGGGTCCCCTCCACTTT CAISTRQGGPLHF
many TRBJ2-3 TRBV27 NA TGTGCCAGCAGTTTAGTGGTCACAGATACGCAGTATTTT CASSLVVTDTQYF
NA TRBJ2-5 TRBV7-9 TRBD1 TGTGCCAGCAGCTACAGCCCTGGACAGGGGTCAGAGACCCATTACTTC CASSYSPGQGSETHYF
few TRBJ2-7 TRBV4-3 TRBD1 TGCGCCAGCAGCCAAGGTAGTAGGGGGCTCTACGAGCAGTACTTC CASSQGSRGLYEQYF
NA TRBJ2-1 TRBV28 NA TGTGCCAGCAGGAGTCAGGGTACCTACAATGAGCAGTTCTTC CASRSQGTYNEQFF
NA TRBJ1-1 TRBV7-9 NA TGTGCCAGCAGCCCAGGGACATTCAACACTGAAGCTTTCTTT CASSPGTFNTEAFF
many TRBJ2-3 TRBV29-1 NA TGCAGCCTGCGGGACTTGCGCACAGATACGCAGTATTTT CSLRDLRTDTQYF
NA TRBJ1-3 TRBV7-2 NA TGTGCCAGCAGCCCGACGGCCGGGGGAAACACCATATATTTT CASSPTAGGNTIYF
NA TRBJ2-7 TRBV6-5 TRBD2 TGTGCCAGCAGTTACTCGACTAGCGCCTCCTACGAGCAGTACTTC CASSYSTSASYEQYF
many TRBJ2-1 TRBV4-1 TRBD2 TGCGCCAGCAGCCAAGGAGGGGGACTAGCGGCCTACAATGAGCAGTTCTTC CASSQGGGLAAYNEQFF
NA TRBJ1-6 TRBV28 NA TGTGCCAGCAGCAGTCGGATCTATAGGCTCCTCCACTTT CASSSRIYRLLHF
few TRBJ2-1 TRBV2 TRBD2 TGTGCCAGCAAGGTCCCGGCTAGCGGAGATTACAATGAGCAGTTCTTC CASKVPASGDYNEQFF
few TRBJ2-5 TRBV9 NA TGTGCCAGCAGCGTCAGCCAGGGTTGGGAGACCCAGTACTTC CASSVSQGWETQYF
many TRBJ2-1 TRBV5-1 TRBD2 TGCGCCAGCAGCTTGGCCGACCTAGCGGGCGGTGAGCAGTTCTTC CASSLADLAGGEQFF
few TRBJ2-3 TRBV29-1 TRBD2 TGCAGCGGGGCTAGCGGAGCTGCAGATACGCAGTATTTT CSGASGAADTQYF